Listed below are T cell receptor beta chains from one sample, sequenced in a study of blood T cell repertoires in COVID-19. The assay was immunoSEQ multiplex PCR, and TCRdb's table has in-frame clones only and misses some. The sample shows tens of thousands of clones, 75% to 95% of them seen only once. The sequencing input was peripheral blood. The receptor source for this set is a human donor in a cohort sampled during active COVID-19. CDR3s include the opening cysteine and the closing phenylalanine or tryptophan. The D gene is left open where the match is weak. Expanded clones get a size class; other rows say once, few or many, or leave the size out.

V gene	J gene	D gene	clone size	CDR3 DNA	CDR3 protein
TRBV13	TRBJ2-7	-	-	TGTGCCAGCAGCCCCGGACAGACCTACGAGCAGTACTTC	CASSPGQTYEQYF
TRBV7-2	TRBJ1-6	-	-	TGTGCCAGCAGCTTACGGGAGGAAGAGAATTCACCCCTCCACTTT	CASSLREEENSPLHF
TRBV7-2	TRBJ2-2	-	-	TGTGCCATACGGACAGCTACCACCGGGGAGCTGTTTTTT	CAIRTATTGELFF
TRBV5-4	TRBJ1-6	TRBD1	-	TGTGCCAGCAGCAATGGACAGGGTGCTTCACCCCTCCACTTT	CASSNGQGASPLHF
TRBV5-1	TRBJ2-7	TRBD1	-	TGCGCCAGCAGCCTACAGGGGGTCTACGAGCAGTACTTC	CASSLQGVYEQYF
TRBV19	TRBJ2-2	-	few	TGTGCCAGTAGTATAACGACTAGTGGCTCCGGGGAGCTGTTTTTT	CASSITTSGSGELFF
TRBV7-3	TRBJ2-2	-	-	TGTGCCAGCAGCTTATGGCCGGGGGGCGACACCGGGGAGCTGTTTTTT	CASSLWPGGDTGELFF
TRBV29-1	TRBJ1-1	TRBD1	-	TGCAGCGTGGGGAGGACAGGGGGAAACACTGAAGCTTTCTTT	CSVGRTGGNTEAFF
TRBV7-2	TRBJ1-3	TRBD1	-	TGTGCCAGCAGCAGAACGACAGGGGGAGCTGGAAACACCATATATTTT	CASSRTTGGAGNTIYF
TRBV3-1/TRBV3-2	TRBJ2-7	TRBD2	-	TGTGCCAGCAGCCGTATGGCGGGAGGCGACGAGCAGTACTTC	CASSRMAGGDEQYF
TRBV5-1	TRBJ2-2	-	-	TGCGCCAGCAGCTTGGTCGGACAGAACACCGGGGAGCTGTTTTTT	CASSLVGQNTGELFF